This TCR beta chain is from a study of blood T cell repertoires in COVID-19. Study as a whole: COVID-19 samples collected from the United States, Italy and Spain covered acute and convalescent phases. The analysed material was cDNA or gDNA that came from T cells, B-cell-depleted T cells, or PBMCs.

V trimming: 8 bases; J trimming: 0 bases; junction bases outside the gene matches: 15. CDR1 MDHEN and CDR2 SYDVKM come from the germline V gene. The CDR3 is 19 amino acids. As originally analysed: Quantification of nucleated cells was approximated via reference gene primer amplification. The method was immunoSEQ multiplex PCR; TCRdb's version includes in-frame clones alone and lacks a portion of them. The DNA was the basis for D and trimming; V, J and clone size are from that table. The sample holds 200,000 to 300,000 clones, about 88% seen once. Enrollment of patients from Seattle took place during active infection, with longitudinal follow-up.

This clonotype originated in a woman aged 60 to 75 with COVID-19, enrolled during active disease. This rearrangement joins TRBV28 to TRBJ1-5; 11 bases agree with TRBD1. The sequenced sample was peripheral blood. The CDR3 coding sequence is TGTGCCAGCTTACAATGGGGACAGGGGGGGGTTTATAGCAATCAGCCCCAGCATTTT. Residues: CASLQWGQGGVYSNQPQHF.